The 23 T cell receptor beta chains listed next were all sequenced from one sample in a study of cytotoxic CD8 clonotypes in ibrutinib-treated CLL. This table comes from immunoSEQ multiplex PCR, and its TCRdb copy is limited to in-frame clones, with some not included. The repertoire includes about 160,000 clones, over 75% of them detected once, and 3% sits in the top ten. This material consisted of PBMCs, taken at disease progression, from a patient treated with ibrutinib. These TCRs come from a human donor with chronic lymphocytic leukemia.

V usage is TRBV4-2 and J usage is TRBJ1-4; D is unclear. This CDR3 has 15 residues. The V and J ends lost 0 bases and 7 bases respectively, with 12 bases between them. Germline-derived CDR1 and CDR2 are LGHNA and YNFKEQ. The DNA for the CDR3 is TGTGCCAGCAGCCAAGATCGGGGTAGTGTTGAAAAACTGTTTTTT. This gives the protein CASSQDRGSVEKLFF.

The V gene is TRBV6-5, the J gene TRBJ2-1; 7 nucleotides match TRBD2. CDR3 length: 15 amino acids. V lost 5 bases to trimming and J lost 1 base; unmatched junction nucleotides: 5. Germline CDR1 reads MNHEY; CDR2 reads SVGAGI. The CDR3 spells CASSTRERSYNEQFF. Here the CDR3 DNA reads TGTGCCAGCAGTACGCGGGAGAGGTCCTACAATGAGCAGTTCTTC.

The CDR3 coding sequence is TGTGCCAGCAGCCAGCCCGGGACTAGCGAAACCTACGAGCAGTACTTC. Amino acids: CASSQPGTSETYEQYF. The chain combines TRBV4-2 with TRBJ2-7; 10 bases line up with TRBD2. The V gene end was trimmed by 3 bases and the J gene end by 2 bases; junction bases not matched to a gene: 7. The CDR3 covers 16 residues. From germline, CDR1 is LGHNA and CDR2 YNFKEQ.

The rearrangement uses TRBV29-1 and TRBJ2-2, with 9 bases identical to TRBD2. CDR3 size: 16 residues. Looked up from germline, CDR1 is SQVTM and CDR2 is ANQGSEA. The V gene end was trimmed by 6 bases and the J gene end by 5 bases; junction bases not matched to a gene: 13. DNA of the CDR3: TGCAGCGTACGTCTAGCGGGAAGGATTCGTACCGGGGAGCTGTTTTTT. Amino acids: CSVRLAGRIRTGELFF.

This rearrangement joins TRBV30 to TRBJ2-1; 9 nucleotides align to TRBD1. The CDR3 runs 13 residues. V was pared by 8 bases and J by 10 bases, with 12 bases of the junction left unmatched. Per germline, CDR1 GTSNPN and CDR2 SVGIG (reference sequence). The DNA for the CDR3 is TGTGCCGTGGAGGGACAGGGTACTTGGGAGCAGTTCTTC. It specifies CAVEGQGTWEQFF.

The V call is TRBV29-1, the J call TRBJ1-2; TRBD1 might be the D (6 bases). V was shortened by 5 bases and J by 7 bases, with 14 bases between the two germline ends. Looked up from germline, CDR1 is SQVTM and CDR2 is ANQGSEA. CDR3 size: 12 residues. CDR3 sequence reads: CSVFGGASGYTF. The DNA for the CDR3 is TGCAGCGTTTTTGGGGGGGCATCTGGCTACACCTTC.

The genes are TRBV28 and TRBJ2-1, with 9 bases matching TRBD1. The CDR3 totals 13 residues. V lost 10 bases to trimming and J lost 2 bases; unmatched junction nucleotides: 3. The germline gives CDR1 MDHEN, CDR2 SYDVKM. DNA of the CDR3: TGTGCCACCCGACAGGGGGCCTACAATGAGCAGTTCTTC. It translates to CATRQGAYNEQFF.

V is TRBV5-6 and J is TRBJ2-3, with D unresolved. This CDR3 contains 12 residues. The ends were cut back, 0 bases at V and 11 bases at J, with 10 bases in the middle. Germline CDR1 reads SGHDT; CDR2 reads YYEEEE. In DNA, the CDR3 is TGTGCCAGCAGCTTGGTCCGGTCGGGGCAGTATTTT. It codes for CASSLVRSGQYF.

The chain uses TRBV5-5 and TRBJ2-7; D remains ambiguous. The germline V gene has CDR1 SGHKS and CDR2 YYEKEE (reference sequence). Trimming removed 3 bases at V and 1 base at J, with 8 bases between. The CDR3 is 13 residues long. CDR3 in DNA: TGTGCCAGCAGCTGGACCAGTTCCTACGAGCAGTACTTC. Amino acids: CASSWTSSYEQYF.

The V gene is TRBV7-6, the J gene TRBJ2-5; 9 nucleotides align to TRBD2. The CDR3 has 13 amino acids. Germline trimming cut 5 bases from V and 5 bases from J; bases unmatched to any gene: 3. Germline loops: CDR1 SGHVS, CDR2 FNYEAQ. CDR3 sequence reads: CASSPRGGETQYF. The CDR3 DNA sequence: TGTGCCAGCAGCCCGCGGGGGGGGGAGACCCAGTACTTC.

The rearrangement uses TRBV5-1 and TRBJ2-2, with 7 nucleotides matching TRBD2. V trimming: 4 bases; J trimming: 5 bases; junction bases outside the gene matches: 11. This CDR3 is built from 16 residues. Germline loops: CDR1 SGHRS, CDR2 YFSETQ. CDR3 coding DNA: TGCGCCAGCAGCAAGCAAAGCGGGATAGGAACCGGGGAGCTGTTTTTT. Amino acid sequence: CASSKQSGIGTGELFF.

The V and J genes are TRBV28 and TRBJ2-7, with D tentatively TRBD2 (5 bases). Germline lookup yields CDR1 MDHEN and CDR2 SYDVKM. The V gene lost 5 bases and the J gene lost 2 bases, with 10 bases spanning the gap. The CDR3 has 13 residues. This CDR3 is CASSLRGPYEQYF. The DNA of the CDR3 is TGTGCCAGCAGTCTCCGGGGTCCCTACGAGCAGTACTTC.

This clone was counted a single time. The J gene is TRBJ2-3, the V gene TRBV7-8; a possible D gene is TRBD2 (6 bases). The CDR3 runs 16 residues. Deletions cut 1 base from V and 0 bases from J, with 11 bases between. Germline-derived CDR1 and CDR2 are SGHVS and FQNEAQ. In DNA form, the CDR3 reads TGTGCCAGCAGCTTAGAAGGGCGGGATAGCACAGATACGCAGTATTTT. This encodes CASSLEGRDSTDTQYF.

The chain couples TRBV30 to TRBJ1-3, with D tentatively TRBD1 (5 bases). The germline gives CDR1 GTSNPN, CDR2 SVGIG (reference sequence). The CDR3 contains 15 residues. Deletions cut 3 bases from V and 3 bases from J, with 15 bases between. CDR3 DNA sequence: TGTGCCTGGAGGGGGACGGAGGAGAGTGGAAACACCATATATTTT. Amino acids: CAWRGTEESGNTIYF. Full variable domain (missing parts from reference TRBV30 and TRBJ1-3): SQTIHQWPATLVQPVGSPLSLECTVEGTSNPNLYWYRQAAGRGLQLLFYSVGIGQISSEVPQNLSASRPQDRQFILSSKKLLLSDSGFYLCAWRGTEESGNTIYFGEGSWLTVV.

The V and J genes are TRBV4-2 and TRBJ2-2, with 7 bases fitting TRBD2. This CDR3 has 17 amino acids. Trimming took 8 bases from V and 5 from J; bases not matched to a gene: 17. CDR1 is LGHNA and CDR2 is YNFKEQ in the germline V gene. The CDR3 loop is CASARSSGEGKTGELFF. Written as DNA, the CDR3 is TGTGCCAGCGCCCGTTCGTCCGGGGAGGGGAAAACCGGGGAGCTGTTTTTT.

The rearrangement links TRBV5-6 to TRBJ2-1; D could derive from TRBD1 or TRBD2 (5 bases each). The germline V gene has CDR1 SGHDT and CDR2 YYEEEE. The CDR3 spans 14 residues. Deletions cut 4 bases from V and 12 bases from J, with 20 bases between. The CDR3 region has the DNA TGTGCCAGCAGCGCCCTCCCCGGGGAAAGGGGGCAGTTCTTC. It specifies CASSALPGERGQFF.

This rearrangement joins TRBV30 to TRBJ2-3, with TRBD1 matching 8 bases. CDR1 GTSNPN and CDR2 SVGIG come from the germline V gene (reference sequence). V lost 5 bases, J lost 3 bases, and 10 bases stayed unmatched. The CDR3 length is 15 residues. CDR3 DNA sequence: TGTGCCTGGCACGGGGCAGGGGGCTTGACAGATACGCAGTATTTT. Amino acid sequence: CAWHGAGGLTDTQYF.

V gene TRBV30 combines with J gene TRBJ1-5; maybe TRBD1 (5 bases). There are 16 residues in the CDR3. Trimming stripped 0 bases from V and 6 bases from J, with 18 bases between. CDR1 and CDR2 (germline): GTSNPN, SVGIG (reference sequence). The CDR3 sequence is CAWSVWQKGSGQPQHF. The CDR3 DNA is TGTGCCTGGAGTGTTTGGCAGAAGGGGTCGGGTCAGCCCCAGCATTTT.

J is TRBJ1-5 and V is TRBV28; D call uncertain. V lost 7 bases and J lost 6, with 10 bases in between. The CDR3 runs to 12 residues. Germline-derived CDR1 and CDR2 are MDHEN and SYDVKM. CDR3 amino acids: CASTTGGQPQHF. The CDR3 DNA sequence: TGTGCCAGCACCACGGGAGGTCAGCCCCAGCATTTT.

The CDR3: CASSSGTNYGYTF. The CDR3 DNA is TGTGCCAGCAGTAGCGGGACAAACTATGGCTACACCTTC. This rearrangement joins TRBV27 to TRBJ1-2, with TRBD1 as a possible D gene (6 bases). Trimming pared 5 bases from V and 2 bases from J, leaving 9 bases between. This CDR3 is built from 13 residues. The germline V gene encodes CDR1 MNHEY and CDR2 SMNVEV (reference sequence).

V gene TRBV12-5 combines with J gene TRBJ2-7; 8 bases fit TRBD1. Losses at the gene ends were 4 bases for V and 7 bases for J; bases not matched to a gene: 9. The CDR3 spans 14 residues. Germline V gene sequence: CDR1 LGHNT, CDR2 FRNRAP. The CDR3: CASGYGQGLREQYF. The CDR3 DNA sequence: TGTGCTAGTGGTTACGGACAGGGCCTAAGGGAGCAGTACTTC.

The chain joins TRBV5-1 to TRBJ2-3; 7 bases match TRBD2. The length of the CDR3 is 16 residues. Trimming took 5 bases from V and 3 from J; bases not matched to a gene: 12. Per germline, CDR1 SGHRS and CDR2 YFSETQ. The CDR3: CASSGLKGEGTDTQYF. The CDR3 nucleotides read TGCGCCAGCAGTGGGCTTAAAGGGGAGGGAACAGATACGCAGTATTTT. Supplemented by reference TRBV5-1 and TRBJ2-3, the full variable domain reads KAGVTQTPRYLIKTRGQQVTLSCSPISGHRSVSWYQQTPGQGLQFLFEYFSETQRNKGNFPGRFSGRQFSNSRSEMNVSTLELGDSALYLCASSGLKGEGTDTQYFGPGTRLTVL.

J is TRBJ2-7 and V is TRBV15, with D possibly TRBD2 on 6 matching bases. The CDR3 loop spans 15 amino acids. Germline V CDR1 and CDR2: LNHNV, YYDKDF (reference sequence). Between the trimmed V and J ends, which lost 5 bases and 0 bases, there was a span of 14 bases. The CDR3 is CATSYSASVSYEQYF. The CDR3 DNA reads as TGTGCCACCAGCTACTCCGCTAGCGTCTCCTACGAGCAGTACTTC. Complete variable domain (other parts from reference TRBV15 and TRBJ2-7): DAMVIQNPRYQVTQFGKPVTLSCSQTLNHNVMYWYQQKSSQAPKLLFHYYDKDFNNEADTPDNFQSRRPNTSFCFLDIRSPGLGDTAMYLCATSYSASVSYEQYFGPGTRLTVT.